Listed below are T cell receptor beta chains from one sample, sequenced in a study of identical twins. TCRdb re-called the 5' RACE reads with MiXCR, one entry per CDR3 protein. The table has 400,000 to 550,000 distinct CDR3 sequences, less than 25% seen once. These data were also filed under a second study, of T cells expressing NK-cell markers.

The sequenced material came from CD4+ T cells sorted from blood. These receptors were taken from a woman aged 18-35 years in good health. The CDR3 runs from the conserved cysteine through the conserved F or W. D genes are given only for firm matches. Size tells how often a clone was seen (once, few, many) or the class of an expanded clone, and some rows leave it out.

clone_size	v_call	d_call	j_call	cdr3_aa	cdr3_nt
NA	TRBV11-2	NA	TRBJ2-3	CASSLDRSVSTDTQYF	TGTGCCAGCAGCTTAGATAGAAGTGTAAGCACAGATACGCAGTATTTT
few	TRBV5-1	NA	TRBJ2-2	CASSLGGFDNTGELFF	TGCGCCAGCAGCTTGGGCGGGTTCGATAACACCGGGGAGCTGTTTTTT
few	TRBV5-1	TRBD1	TRBJ1-1	CASSHGQGRMNTEAFF	TGCGCCAGCAGCCACGGACAGGGGCGCATGAACACTGAAGCTTTCTTT
many	TRBV20-1	NA	TRBJ2-1	CSAPGLGGGDEQFF	TGCAGTGCTCCAGGCCTAGGGGGGGGGGATGAGCAGTTCTTC
few	TRBV12-3/TRBV12-4	NA	TRBJ2-7	CASSYGQGQYEQYF	TGTGCCAGCAGCTACGGACAAGGACAGTACGAGCAGTACTTC
NA	TRBV10-3	TRBD1	TRBJ2-2	CAISERQGPTGELFF	TGTGCCATCAGTGAGAGACAGGGGCCCACCGGGGAGCTGTTTTTT
few	TRBV10-3	TRBD2	TRBJ2-1	CAISEVAGVTEQFF	TGTGCCATCAGTGAGGTAGCGGGAGTGACCGAGCAGTTCTTC
NA	TRBV2	TRBD2	TRBJ2-5	CASRTGTSGQETQYF	TGTGCCAGCAGAACCGGGACTAGCGGCCAAGAGACCCAGTACTTC
few	TRBV5-1	TRBD1	TRBJ2-5	CASSISGQPNQETQYF	TGCGCCAGCAGCATTTCGGGACAGCCTAATCAAGAGACCCAGTACTTC
few	TRBV11-2	NA	TRBJ2-5	CASSPLRGAETQYF	TGTGCCAGCAGCCCCCTCAGGGGTGCAGAGACCCAGTACTTC
few	TRBV20-1	NA	TRBJ2-1	CSAPSPGPYNEQFF	TGCAGTGCCCCCAGCCCGGGTCCATACAATGAGCAGTTCTTC
many	TRBV12-3/TRBV12-4	TRBD1	TRBJ2-3	CASRPGTGGTDTQYF	TGTGCCAGCAGACCCGGGACAGGGGGCACAGATACGCAGTATTTT
NA	TRBV12-3/TRBV12-4	NA	TRBJ2-7	CASSNHRGTRGEQYF	TGTGCCAGCAGCAACCACCGCGGGACAAGGGGGGAGCAGTACTTC
few	TRBV10-3	NA	TRBJ2-3	CASRGGWTGTDTQYF	TGTGCCTCGCGTGGGGGGTGGACTGGCACAGATACGCAGTATTTT
many	TRBV5-1	TRBD2	TRBJ2-7	CASSLGRTGGSYEQYF	TGCGCCAGCAGCTTGGGACGGACGGGCGGGAGTTACGAGCAGTACTTC
NA	TRBV7-9	NA	TRBJ2-2	CASSSRRGHDGELFF	TGTGCCAGCAGCTCGAGACGGGGGCATGACGGGGAGCTGTTTTTT
few	TRBV7-9	TRBD1	TRBJ1-5	CASSWGQGGNQPQHF	TGTGCCAGCAGCTGGGGACAGGGGGGGAATCAGCCCCAGCATTTT
NA	TRBV12-2	NA	TRBJ2-3	CASRFLGLAGEDTQYF	TGTGCAAGTCGCTTCCTCGGGCTAGCGGGTGAAGATACGCAGTATTTT
few	TRBV3-1	NA	TRBJ2-1	CASSQVGVYNEQFF	TGTGCCAGCAGCCAAGTGGGGGTCTACAATGAGCAGTTCTTC
NA	TRBV4-1	NA	TRBJ1-2	CASSQVGSQAVNGYTF	TGCGCCAGCAGCCAAGTGGGGTCACAGGCTGTGAATGGCTACACCTTC
NA	TRBV4-1	TRBD2	TRBJ2-1	CASSPPGLARNEQFF	TGCGCCAGCAGCCCCCCGGGACTAGCGCGAAATGAGCAGTTCTTC
few	TRBV15	NA	TRBJ1-4	CATSQFSNEKLFF	TGTGCCACCAGCCAGTTCTCAAATGAAAAACTGTTTTTT
NA	TRBV21-1	NA	TRBJ2-7	CASTVTGLQYF	TGTGCCAGCACGGTTACAGGGCTGCAGTACTTC
few	TRBV6-2/TRBV6-3	NA	TRBJ1-5	CASSWTQGQPQHF	TGTGCCAGCAGTTGGACGCAGGGACAGCCCCAGCATTTT
NA	TRBV2	NA	TRBJ2-7	CASSEEGRSGQYF	TGTGCCAGCAGTGAAGAAGGTCGATCCGGGCAGTACTTC